This T cell receptor beta chain derives from a study of blood T cell repertoires in COVID-19. About the study: From T cells, B-cell-depleted T cells, or PBMCs came the material, which was cDNA or gDNA.

Sequencing used immunoSEQ multiplex PCR; TCRdb keeps in-frame clones, though not all of them. The repertoire holds 350,000 or so clones, about 88% seen once, with just over 1% in the top ten. Looked up from germline, CDR1 is MNHEY and CDR2 is SVGAGI. V lost 8 bases to trimming and J lost 3 bases, with 12 bases between them. The CDR3 runs 13 residues. Each participant's cohort was designated according to participant-reported clinical history. This clonotype was sampled from a woman in her 30s who had been exposed to COVID-19. The V call is TRBV6-5, the J call TRBJ2-3, with a tentative D call TRBD1 (6 bases). The specimen was PBMCs or T cells enriched from blood (not recorded which). Here the CDR3 reads CASGGLVTDTQYF. The CDR3 region has the DNA TGTGCCAGCGGGGGCCTGGTTACAGATACGCAGTATTTT.